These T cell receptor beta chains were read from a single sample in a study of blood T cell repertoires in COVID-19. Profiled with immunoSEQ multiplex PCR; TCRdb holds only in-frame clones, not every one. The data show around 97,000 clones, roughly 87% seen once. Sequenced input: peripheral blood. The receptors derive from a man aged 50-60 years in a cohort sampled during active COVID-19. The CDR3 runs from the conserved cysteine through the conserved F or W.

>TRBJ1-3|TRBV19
CASTNRAQAGNTIYF
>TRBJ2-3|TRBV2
CASGGVQGASDTQYF
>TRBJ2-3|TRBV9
CASSARLGTDTQYF
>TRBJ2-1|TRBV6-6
CALGSYNEQFF
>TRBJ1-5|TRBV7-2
CASTQGTGGNQPQHF
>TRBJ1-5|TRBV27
CASSPSPQGLPQHF
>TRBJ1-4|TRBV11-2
CASTRTTTNEKLFF
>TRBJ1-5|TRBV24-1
CATGGTGQQPQHF
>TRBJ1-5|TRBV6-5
CASSRTGGQPQHF
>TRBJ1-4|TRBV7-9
CASSLDGTGHEKLFF
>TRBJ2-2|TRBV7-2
CASRPTSGGSGELFF
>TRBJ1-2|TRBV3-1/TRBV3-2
CASSQDRGNYGYTF
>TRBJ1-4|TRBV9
CASSVQGWSEKLFF
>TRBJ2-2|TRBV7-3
CASSLTTGSGELFF
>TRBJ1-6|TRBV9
CASRGTGSNSPLHF
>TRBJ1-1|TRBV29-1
CSVGTGANTEAFF
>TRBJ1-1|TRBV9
CASSVALSGEDTEAFF
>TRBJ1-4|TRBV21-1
CASLKMRSSTNEKLFF
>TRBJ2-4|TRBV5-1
CASSSGTENIQYF
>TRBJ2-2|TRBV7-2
CASSFPLQGRNTGELFF
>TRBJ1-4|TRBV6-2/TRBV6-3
CASSRPGNEKLFF
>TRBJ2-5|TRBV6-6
CASSPSWQGPPETQYF
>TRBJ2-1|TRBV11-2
CASSSQTAVAYNEQFF
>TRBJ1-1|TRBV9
CASSPRDRRNTEAFF
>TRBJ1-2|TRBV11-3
CASSSGTGKPNYGYTF
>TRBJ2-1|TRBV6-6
CASSQTSGTSASYNEQFF
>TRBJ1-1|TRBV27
CASSLRENTEAFF
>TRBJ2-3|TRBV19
CASSIVLRTSGSTDTQYF
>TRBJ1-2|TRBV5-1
CASSEGQGLSGYTF
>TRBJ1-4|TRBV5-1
CASSSDRTEKLFF
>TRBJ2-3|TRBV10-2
CASRGRRGLTDTQYF
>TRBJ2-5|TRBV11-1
CASSLTGTGGTQYF
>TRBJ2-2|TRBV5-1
CASSLSRGGQLNTGELFF
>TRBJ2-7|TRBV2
CASSESRQKPEQYF
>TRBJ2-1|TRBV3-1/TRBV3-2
CASSPGTSGKTAYNEQFF
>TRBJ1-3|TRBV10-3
CATQGAGNTIYF
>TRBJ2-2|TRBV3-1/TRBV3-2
CASSQVQGSGELFF
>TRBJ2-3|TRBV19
CASSPYTGQAQKYF
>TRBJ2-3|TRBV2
CASSQTSGGNTDTQYF
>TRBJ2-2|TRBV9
CASSASTAGAYTGELFF
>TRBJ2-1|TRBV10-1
CASRASGGPSYNEQFF
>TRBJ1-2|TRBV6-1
CASSERAGGASNYGYTF
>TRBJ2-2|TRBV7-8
CASRPIVGGAGELFF
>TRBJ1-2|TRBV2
CASRPGGRGYTF
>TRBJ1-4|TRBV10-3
CAISAYQGIGEKLFF
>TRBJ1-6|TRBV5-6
CASSLFVGGNSPLHF
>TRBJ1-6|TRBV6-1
CASSEVQLSIVPALHF
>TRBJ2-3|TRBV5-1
CASSSESARRLRERSDTQYF